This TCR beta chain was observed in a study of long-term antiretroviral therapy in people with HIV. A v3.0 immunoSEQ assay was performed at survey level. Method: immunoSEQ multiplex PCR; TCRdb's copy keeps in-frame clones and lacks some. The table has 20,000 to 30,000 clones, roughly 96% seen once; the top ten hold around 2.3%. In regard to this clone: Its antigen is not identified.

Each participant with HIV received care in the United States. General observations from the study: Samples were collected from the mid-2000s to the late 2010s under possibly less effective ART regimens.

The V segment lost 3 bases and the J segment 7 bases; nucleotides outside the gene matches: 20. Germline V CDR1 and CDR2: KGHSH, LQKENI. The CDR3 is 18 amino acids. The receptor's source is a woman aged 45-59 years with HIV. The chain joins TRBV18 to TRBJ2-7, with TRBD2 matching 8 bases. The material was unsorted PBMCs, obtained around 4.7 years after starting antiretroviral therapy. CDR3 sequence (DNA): TGTGCCAGCTCACCGAACGGGGGGGAAGGACCGCTTACAGGGGAGCAGTACTTC. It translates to CASSPNGGEGPLTGEQYF.